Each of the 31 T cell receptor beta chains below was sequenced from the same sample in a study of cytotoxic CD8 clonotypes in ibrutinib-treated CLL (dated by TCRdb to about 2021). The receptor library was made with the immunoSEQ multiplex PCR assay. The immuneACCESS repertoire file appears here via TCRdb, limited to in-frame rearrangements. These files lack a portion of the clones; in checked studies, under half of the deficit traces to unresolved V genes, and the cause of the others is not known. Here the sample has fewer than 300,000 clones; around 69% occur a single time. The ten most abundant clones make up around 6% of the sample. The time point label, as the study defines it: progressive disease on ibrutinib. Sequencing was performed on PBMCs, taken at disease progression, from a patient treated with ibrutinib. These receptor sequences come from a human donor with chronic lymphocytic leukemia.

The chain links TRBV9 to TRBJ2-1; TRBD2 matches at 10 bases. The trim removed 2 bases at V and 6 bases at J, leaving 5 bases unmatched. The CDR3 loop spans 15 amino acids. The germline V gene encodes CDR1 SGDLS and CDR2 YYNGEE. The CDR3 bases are TGTGCCAGCAGCGTCCGGCTAGCGGGAGCCAATGAGCAGTTCTTC. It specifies CASSVRLAGANEQFF.

The CDR3 reads CASSLGPAGSTDTQYF. The CDR3 DNA reads TGTGCCAGCAGCTTAGGGCCAGCGGGGAGCACAGATACGCAGTATTTT. This chain joins TRBV13 and TRBJ2-3; 7 bases are shared with TRBD2. The V gene's germline CDR1 is PRHDT and CDR2 FYEKMQ (reference sequence). Germline trimming cut 0 bases from V and 0 bases from J; bases unmatched to any gene: 3. The CDR3 length is 16 residues.

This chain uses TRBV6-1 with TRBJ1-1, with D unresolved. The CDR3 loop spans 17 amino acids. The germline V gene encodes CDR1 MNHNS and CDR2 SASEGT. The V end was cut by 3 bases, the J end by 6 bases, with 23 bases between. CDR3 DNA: TGTGCCAGCAGTGATTTGGGCCTGGGCAGTAGGGAAGCTGAAGCTTTCTTT. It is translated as CASSDLGLGSREAEAFF.

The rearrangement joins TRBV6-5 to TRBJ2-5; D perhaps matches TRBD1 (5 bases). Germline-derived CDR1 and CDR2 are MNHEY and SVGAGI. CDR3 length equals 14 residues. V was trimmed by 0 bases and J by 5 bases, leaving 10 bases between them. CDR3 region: CASSYSWGPETQYF. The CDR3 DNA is TGTGCCAGCAGTTACTCTTGGGGCCCGGAGACCCAGTACTTC.

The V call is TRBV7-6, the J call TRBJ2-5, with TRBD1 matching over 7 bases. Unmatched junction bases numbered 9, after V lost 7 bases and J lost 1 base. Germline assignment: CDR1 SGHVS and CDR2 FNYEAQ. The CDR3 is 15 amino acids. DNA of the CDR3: TGTGCCAGCAACAACCGGGACAGCCGCCAAGAGACCCAGTACTTC. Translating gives CASNNRDSRQETQYF.

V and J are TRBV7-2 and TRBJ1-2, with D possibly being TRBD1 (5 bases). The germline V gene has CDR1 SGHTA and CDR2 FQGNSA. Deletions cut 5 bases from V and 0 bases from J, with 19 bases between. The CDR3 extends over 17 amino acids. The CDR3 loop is CASSPSWGRTTNYGYTF. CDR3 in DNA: TGTGCCAGCAGCCCTAGCTGGGGACGGACTACTAACTATGGCTACACCTTC.

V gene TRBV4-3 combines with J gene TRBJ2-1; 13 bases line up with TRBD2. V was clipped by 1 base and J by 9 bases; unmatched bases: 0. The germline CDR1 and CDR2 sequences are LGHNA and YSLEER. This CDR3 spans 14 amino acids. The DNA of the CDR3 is TGCGCCAGCAGCCAAGGGACTAGCGGGAGTGAGCAGTTCTTC. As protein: CASSQGTSGSEQFF.

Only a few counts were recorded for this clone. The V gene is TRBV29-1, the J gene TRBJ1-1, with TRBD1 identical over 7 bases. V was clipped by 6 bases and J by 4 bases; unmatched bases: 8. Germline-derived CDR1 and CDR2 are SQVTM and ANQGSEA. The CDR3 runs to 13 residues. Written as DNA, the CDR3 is TGCAGCGTCATGACAGGGAGGGGCACTGAAGCTTTCTTT. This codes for CSVMTGRGTEAFF.

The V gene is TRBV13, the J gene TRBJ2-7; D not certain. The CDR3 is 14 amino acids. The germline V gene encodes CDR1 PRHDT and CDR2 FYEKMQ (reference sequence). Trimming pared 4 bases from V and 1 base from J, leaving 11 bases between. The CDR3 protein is CASSSRYRSYEQYF. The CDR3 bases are TGTGCCAGCAGCTCGAGGTATCGGTCCTACGAGCAGTACTTC.

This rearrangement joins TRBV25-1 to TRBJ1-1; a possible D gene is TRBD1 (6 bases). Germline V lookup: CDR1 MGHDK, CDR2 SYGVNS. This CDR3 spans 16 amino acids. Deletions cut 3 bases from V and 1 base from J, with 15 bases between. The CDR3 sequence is CASSDPSGVGNTEAFF. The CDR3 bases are TGTGCCAGCAGTGACCCGTCAGGGGTCGGGAACACTGAAGCTTTCTTT.

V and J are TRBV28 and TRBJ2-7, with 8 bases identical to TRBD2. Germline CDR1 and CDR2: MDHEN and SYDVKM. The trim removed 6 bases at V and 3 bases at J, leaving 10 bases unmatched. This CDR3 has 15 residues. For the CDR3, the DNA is TGTGCCAGCAGCACGCCGGGACTAGTGGGCTACGAGCAGTACTTC. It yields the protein CASSTPGLVGYEQYF.

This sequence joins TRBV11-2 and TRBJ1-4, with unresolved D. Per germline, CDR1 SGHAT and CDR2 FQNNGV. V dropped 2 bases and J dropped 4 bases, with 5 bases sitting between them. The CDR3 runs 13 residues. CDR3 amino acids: CASSLFGNEKLFF. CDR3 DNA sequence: TGTGCCAGCAGCTTATTTGGTAATGAAAAACTGTTTTTT.

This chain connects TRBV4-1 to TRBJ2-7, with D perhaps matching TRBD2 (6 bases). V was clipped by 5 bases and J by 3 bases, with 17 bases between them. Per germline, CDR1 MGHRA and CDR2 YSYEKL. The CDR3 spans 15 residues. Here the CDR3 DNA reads TGCGCCAGCAGCAATCAACCGGGACTTGTCTACGAGCAGTACTTC. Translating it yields CASSNQPGLVYEQYF.

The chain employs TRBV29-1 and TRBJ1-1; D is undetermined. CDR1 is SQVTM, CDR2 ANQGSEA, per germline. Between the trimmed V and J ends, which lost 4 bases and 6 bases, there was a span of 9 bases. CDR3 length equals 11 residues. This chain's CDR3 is CSVVSGSEAFF. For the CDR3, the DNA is TGCAGCGTTGTATCCGGATCTGAAGCTTTCTTT. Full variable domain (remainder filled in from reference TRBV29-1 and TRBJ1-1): SAVISQKPSRDICQRGTSLTIQCQVDSQVTMMFWYRQQPGQSLTLIATANQGSEATYESGFVIDKFPISRPNLTFSTLTVSNMSPEDSSIYLCSVVSGSEAFFGQGTRLTVV.

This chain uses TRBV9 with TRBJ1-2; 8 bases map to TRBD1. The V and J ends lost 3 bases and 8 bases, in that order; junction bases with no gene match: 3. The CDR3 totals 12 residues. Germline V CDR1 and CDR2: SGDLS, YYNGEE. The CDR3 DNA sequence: TGTGCCAGCAGCGGGACAGGGCGAGGCTACACCTTC. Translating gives CASSGTGRGYTF.

CDR3 in amino acids: CASSPKHPGLALSDTQYF. The CDR3 DNA is TGTGCCAGCAGCCCAAAACATCCGGGACTAGCATTGTCAGATACGCAGTATTTT. The gene calls are TRBV5-4 and TRBJ2-3, with 9 bases identical to TRBD2. V lost 4 bases to trimming and J lost 4 bases; unmatched junction nucleotides: 16. The CDR3 has 18 residues. CDR1 and CDR2 (germline): SGHNT, YYREEE (reference sequence).

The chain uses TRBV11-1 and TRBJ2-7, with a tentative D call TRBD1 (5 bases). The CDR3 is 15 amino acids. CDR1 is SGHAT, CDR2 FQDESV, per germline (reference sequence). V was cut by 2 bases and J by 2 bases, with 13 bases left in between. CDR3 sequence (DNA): TGTGCCAGCAGCTTACGGTCAGGGCCACCCTACGAGCAGTACTTC. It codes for CASSLRSGPPYEQYF. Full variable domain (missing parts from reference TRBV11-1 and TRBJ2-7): EAEVAQSPRYKITEKSQAVAFWCDPISGHATLYWYRQILGQGPELLVQFQDESVVDDSQLPKDRFSAERLKGVDSTLKIQPAELGDSAMYLCASSLRSGPPYEQYFGPGTRLTVT.

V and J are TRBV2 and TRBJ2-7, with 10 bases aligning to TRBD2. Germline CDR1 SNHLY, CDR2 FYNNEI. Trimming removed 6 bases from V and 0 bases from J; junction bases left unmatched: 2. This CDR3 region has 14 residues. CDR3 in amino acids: CASRIAGGSYEQYF. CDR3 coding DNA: TGTGCCAGCAGGATAGCGGGGGGCTCCTACGAGCAGTACTTC.

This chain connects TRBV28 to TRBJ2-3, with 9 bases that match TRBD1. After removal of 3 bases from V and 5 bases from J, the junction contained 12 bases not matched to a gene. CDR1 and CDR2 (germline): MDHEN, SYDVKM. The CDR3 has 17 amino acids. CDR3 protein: CASSLIESTGGGDTQYF. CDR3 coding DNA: TGTGCCAGCAGTTTGATAGAGTCGACAGGGGGTGGAGATACGCAGTATTTT.

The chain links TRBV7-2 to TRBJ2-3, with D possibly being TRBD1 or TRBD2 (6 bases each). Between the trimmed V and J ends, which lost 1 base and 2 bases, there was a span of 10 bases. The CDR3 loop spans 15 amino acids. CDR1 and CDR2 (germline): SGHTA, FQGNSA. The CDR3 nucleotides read TGTGCCAGCAGCTTAGAAGGGGGGAACACAGATACGCAGTATTTT. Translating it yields CASSLEGGNTDTQYF.

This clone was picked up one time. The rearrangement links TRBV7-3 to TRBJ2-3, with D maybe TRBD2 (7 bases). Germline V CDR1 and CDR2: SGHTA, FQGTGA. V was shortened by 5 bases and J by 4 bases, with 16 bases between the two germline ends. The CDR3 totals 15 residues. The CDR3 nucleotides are TGTGCCAGCAGCCTGGGGGCGGGAGAGGCAGATACGCAGTATTTT. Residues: CASSLGAGEADTQYF.

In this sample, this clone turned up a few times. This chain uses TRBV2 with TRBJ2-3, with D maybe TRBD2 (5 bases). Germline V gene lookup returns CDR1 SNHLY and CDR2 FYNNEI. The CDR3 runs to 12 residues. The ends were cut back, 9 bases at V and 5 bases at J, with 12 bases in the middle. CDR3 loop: CASKVREDTQYF. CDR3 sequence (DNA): TGTGCCAGTAAGGTACGGGAAGATACGCAGTATTTT.

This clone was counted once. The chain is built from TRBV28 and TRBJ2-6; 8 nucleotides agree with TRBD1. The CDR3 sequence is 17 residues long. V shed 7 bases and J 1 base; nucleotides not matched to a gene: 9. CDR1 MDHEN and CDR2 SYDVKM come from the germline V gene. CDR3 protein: CASISPGGASGANVLTF. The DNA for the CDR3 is TGTGCCAGCATCTCGCCAGGGGGCGCGTCTGGGGCCAACGTCCTGACTTTC.

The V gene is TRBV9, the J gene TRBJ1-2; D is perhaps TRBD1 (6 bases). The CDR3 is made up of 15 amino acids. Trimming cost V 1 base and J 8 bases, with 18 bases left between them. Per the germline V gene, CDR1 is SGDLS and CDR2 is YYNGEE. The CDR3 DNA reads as TGTGCCAGCAGCGTATCCCGGGGCCAGGGGCAAGGCTACACCTTC. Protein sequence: CASSVSRGQGQGYTF.

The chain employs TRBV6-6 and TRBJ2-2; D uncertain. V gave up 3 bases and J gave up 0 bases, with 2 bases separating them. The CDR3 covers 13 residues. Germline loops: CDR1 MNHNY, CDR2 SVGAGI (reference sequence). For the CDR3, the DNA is TGTGCCAGCAGTTATCCGAACACCGGGGAGCTGTTTTTT. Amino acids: CASSYPNTGELFF.

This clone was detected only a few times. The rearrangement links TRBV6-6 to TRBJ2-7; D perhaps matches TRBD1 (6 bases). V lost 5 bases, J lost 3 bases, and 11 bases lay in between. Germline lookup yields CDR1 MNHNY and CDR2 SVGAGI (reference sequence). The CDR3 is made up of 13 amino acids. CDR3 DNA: TGTGCCAGCAGTCTGGACAGCTACTACGAGCAGTACTTC. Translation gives CASSLDSYYEQYF.

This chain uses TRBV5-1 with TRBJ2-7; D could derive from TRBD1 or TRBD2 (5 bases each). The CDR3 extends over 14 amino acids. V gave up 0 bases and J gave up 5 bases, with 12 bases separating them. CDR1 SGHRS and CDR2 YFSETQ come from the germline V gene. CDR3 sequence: CASSLEGEWDEQYF. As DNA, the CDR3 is TGCGCCAGCAGCTTGGAAGGGGAGTGGGACGAGCAGTACTTC. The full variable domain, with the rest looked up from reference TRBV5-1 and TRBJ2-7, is KAGVTQTPRYLIKTRGQQVTLSCSPISGHRSVSWYQQTPGQGLQFLFEYFSETQRNKGNFPGRFSGRQFSNSRSEMNVSTLELGDSALYLCASSLEGEWDEQYFGPGTRLTVT.

The chain's CDR3 is CAIRKTSGESYNEQFF. The CDR3 nucleotides read TGTGCCATCAGAAAGACTAGCGGGGAATCCTACAATGAGCAGTTCTTC. V and J are TRBV10-3 and TRBJ2-1; 11 nucleotides match TRBD2. The germline CDR1 and CDR2 sequences are ENHRY and SYGVKD. Losses at the gene ends were 6 bases for V and 1 base for J; bases not matched to a gene: 5. CDR3 length: 16 amino acids.

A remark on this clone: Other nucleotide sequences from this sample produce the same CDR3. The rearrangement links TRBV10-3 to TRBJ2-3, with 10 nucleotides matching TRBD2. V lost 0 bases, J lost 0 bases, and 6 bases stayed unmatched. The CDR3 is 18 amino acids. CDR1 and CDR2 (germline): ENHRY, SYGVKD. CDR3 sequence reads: CAISESGLAGASTDTQYF. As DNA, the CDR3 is TGTGCCATCAGTGAGTCGGGGCTAGCGGGGGCAAGCACAGATACGCAGTATTTT.

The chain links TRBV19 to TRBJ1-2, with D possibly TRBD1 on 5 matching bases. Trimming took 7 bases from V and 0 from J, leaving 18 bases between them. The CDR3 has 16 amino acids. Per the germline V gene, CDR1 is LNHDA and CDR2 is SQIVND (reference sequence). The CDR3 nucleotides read TGTGCCAGTACCTCCCACTTGGGGCAATCTAACTATGGCTACACCTTC. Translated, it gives CASTSHLGQSNYGYTF.

The CDR3 DNA sequence: TGTGCCAGCAGCTATACAGGGGGATGGGAGACCCAGTACTTC. Encoded protein: CASSYTGGWETQYF. The rearrangement uses TRBV7-2 and TRBJ2-5, with 8 bases that match TRBD1. Germline CDR1 reads SGHTA; CDR2 reads FQGNSA. The CDR3 has 14 residues. The V gene end was trimmed by 4 bases and the J gene end by 5 bases; junction bases not matched to a gene: 6.